The text below deals with one TCR beta chain. This CDR3 is built from 13 residues. V dropped 1 base and J dropped 10 bases, with 11 bases sitting between them. Per germline, CDR1 SGHTA and CDR2 FQGNSA. Original analysis: Estimated nucleated cell counts came from reference gene primer amplification. Libraries were prepared by immunoSEQ multiplex PCR; TCRdb keeps only in-frame clonotypes and omits some of them. The V and J calls and clone size are taken from that table; D and trimming were inferred from the DNA. This sample has around 300,000 clones; roughly 89% occur once, and the top ten carry less than 3%. This sample stems from a study of blood T cell repertoires in COVID-19. Study-level information: T cells, B-cell-depleted T cells, or PBMCs supplied cDNA or gDNA.

The source of this sequence is a woman in her thirties with active or convalescent COVID-19. Source material: peripheral blood. The chain combines TRBV7-2 with TRBJ2-1; no clear D gene. The CDR3 bases are TGTGCCAGCAGCTTAGACCCCAGGCTAGAGCAGTTCTTC. This sequence encodes CASSLDPRLEQFF.